The 28 T cell receptor beta chains below were found in one sample sequenced in a study of cytomegalovirus exposure and HLA in healthy donors. Here immunoSEQ multiplex PCR was the method, and the copy in TCRdb shows in-frame clones only, minus some. The repertoire includes under 100,000 clones, 85% to 95% of them detected once, and about 0.7% sits in the top ten. What was sequenced was PBMCs. Source of these receptors: a woman in her late teens or twenties in good health and CMV-seronegative.

The chain joins TRBV29-1 to TRBJ2-3, with D unclear. Trimming took 4 bases from V and 2 from J, leaving 16 bases between them. The CDR3 contains 15 residues. CDR1 is SQVTM and CDR2 is ANQGSEA in the germline V gene. For the CDR3, the DNA is TGCAGCGTTGTTTTCAATGGCAGGAACACAGATACGCAGTATTTT. Protein sequence: CSVVFNGRNTDTQYF.

The rearrangement joins TRBV18 to TRBJ1-1, with D unclear. The germline V gene encodes CDR1 KGHSH and CDR2 LQKENI. Between the trimmed V and J ends, which lost 2 bases and 5 bases, there was a span of 6 bases. CDR3 length: 12 residues. The CDR3 DNA reads TGTGCCAGCTCACCAGGGCTTACTGAAGCTTTCTTT. Translating gives CASSPGLTEAFF.

The chain carries TRBV6-5 and TRBJ2-2, with D perhaps TRBD2 (6 bases). The germline V and J ends were trimmed by 6 bases and 5 bases, with 16 bases remaining between them. CDR1 MNHEY and CDR2 SVGAGI come from the germline V gene. CDR3 length: 15 amino acids. The CDR3 region is CASRRTRGITGELFF. The DNA for the CDR3 is TGTGCCAGCAGGCGGACTCGGGGGATAACCGGGGAGCTGTTTTTT.

This chain connects TRBV29-1 to TRBJ2-2; D unresolved. The length of the CDR3 is 12 residues. In germline, CDR1 is SQVTM, CDR2 ANQGSEA. V was trimmed by 6 bases and J by 1 base, leaving 6 bases between them. This CDR3 is CSVNRNTGELFF. CDR3 in DNA: TGCAGCGTGAACAGGAACACCGGGGAGCTGTTTTTT.

The chain has TRBV7-2 and TRBJ1-1; possibly TRBD1 for D (6 bases). CDR1 is SGHTA and CDR2 is FQGNSA in the germline V gene. V lost 1 base to trimming and J lost 4 bases, with 16 bases between them. This CDR3 contains 16 residues. In DNA, the CDR3 is TGTGCCAGCAGCTTAGACGGACAGATTTCAGGCACTGAAGCTTTCTTT. Translation: CASSLDGQISGTEAFF.

This chain joins TRBV11-2 and TRBJ1-3, with TRBD1 matching 10 bases. Germline loops: CDR1 SGHAT, CDR2 FQNNGV. Trimming cost V 5 bases and J 2 bases; bases outside gene matches: 6. The CDR3 consists of 16 residues. CDR3 region: CASSLQDRGAGNTIYF. The DNA of the CDR3 is TGTGCCAGCAGCCTCCAGGACAGGGGGGCTGGAAACACCATATATTTT.

The chain is built from TRBV18 and TRBJ1-2; 8 bases fit TRBD1. V dropped 5 bases and J dropped 3; count of bases not matched to a gene: 5. Germline V gene lookup returns CDR1 KGHSH and CDR2 LQKENI. The CDR3 runs to 14 residues. CDR3 protein: CASSDVTGDYGYTF. The CDR3, as DNA: TGTGCCAGCTCAGATGTGACAGGGGACTATGGCTACACCTTC.

For the CDR3, the DNA is TGTGCCACCCTAGCAAACGGCTACAATGAGCAGTTCTTC. Translating gives CATLANGYNEQFF. This chain joins TRBV6-5 and TRBJ2-1, with D perhaps matching TRBD2 (5 bases). This CDR3 spans 13 amino acids. The V gene's germline CDR1 is MNHEY and CDR2 SVGAGI. V shed 10 bases and J shed 3 bases, with 13 bases lying between them.

The chain recombines TRBV29-1 with TRBJ1-4; D perhaps matches TRBD1 (5 bases). The CDR3 has 13 amino acids. Trimming left V 6 bases short and J 6 bases short, with 14 bases between. Germline values: CDR1 SQVTM, CDR2 ANQGSEA. This chain's CDR3 is CSVQGGTHEKLFF. The CDR3 DNA reads as TGCAGCGTGCAGGGTGGCACGCATGAAAAACTGTTTTTT.

The chain employs TRBV11-3 and TRBJ1-5; 10 bases fit TRBD1. The CDR3 totals 16 residues. The V and J ends lost 5 bases and 5 bases, in that order; junction bases with no gene match: 9. Per germline, CDR1 SGHNT and CDR2 YENEEA. CDR3 in DNA: TGTGCCAGCAGCGCCACCACCGGGACAGGGGATCAGCCCCAGCATTTT. Residues: CASSATTGTGDQPQHF.

This chain links TRBV28 with TRBJ2-3, with TRBD2 identical over 12 bases. V was clipped by 2 bases and J by 6 bases; unmatched bases: 9. The CDR3 has 17 residues. Germline V gene lookup returns CDR1 MDHEN and CDR2 SYDVKM. The CDR3 region has the DNA TGTGCCAGCAGTTTACAGACTAGCGGGAGTTTTAGGGATACGCAGTATTTT. Its protein product is CASSLQTSGSFRDTQYF.

This clone appeared a single time. The chain uses TRBV15 and TRBJ2-2; D gene unclear. Germline V gene lookup returns CDR1 LNHNV and CDR2 YYDKDF (reference sequence). The V end lost 1 base, the J end lost 0 bases, and 9 bases lay between the germline ends. There are 16 residues in the CDR3. Here the CDR3 reads CATSRGTVANTGELFF. DNA for the CDR3: TGTGCCACCAGCAGAGGCACGGTCGCGAACACCGGGGAGCTGTTTTTT.

Comment on this clone: Different DNA sequences within this sample yield the same CDR3. V and J are TRBV19 and TRBJ1-2; TRBD1 aligns across 7 bases. CDR3 length: 14 residues. Germline lookup yields CDR1 LNHDA and CDR2 SQIVND (reference sequence). The J segment lost 4 bases and the V segment lost 3 bases, leaving 5 bases of the junction unmatched. CDR3 coding DNA: TGTGCCAGTAGTATTTTAGGGGGCTTCTATGGCTACACCTTC. Translating gives CASSILGGFYGYTF.

The V gene is TRBV6-4, the J gene TRBJ2-2; 8 bases align to TRBD1. The CDR3 loop spans 15 amino acids. Trimming took 2 bases from V and 3 from J; bases not matched to a gene: 2. Germline V gene lookup returns CDR1 MRHNA and CDR2 SNTAGT. For the CDR3, the DNA is TGTGCCAGCAGTGACCGACAGGGGCACACCGGGGAGCTGTTTTTT. Protein: CASSDRQGHTGELFF.

This clone was picked up one time. The chain is built from TRBV6-6 and TRBJ1-1; TRBD1 might be the D (6 bases). Germline V gene sequence: CDR1 MNHNY, CDR2 SVGAGI (reference sequence). V lost 11 bases to trimming and J lost 5 bases, with 18 bases between them. This CDR3 is 13 amino acids long. The CDR3 DNA follows: TGTGCCGTCGCGCAAGGGGGAAGGACTGAAGCTTTCTTT. Residues: CAVAQGGRTEAFF.

The chain couples TRBV13 to TRBJ2-7, with TRBD2 identical over 10 bases. Germline CDR1 and CDR2: PRHDT and FYEKMQ (reference sequence). The J segment lost 3 bases and the V segment lost 0 bases, leaving 2 bases of the junction unmatched. The length of the CDR3 is 15 residues. The CDR3: CASSLGLAGDYEQYF. CDR3 sequence (DNA): TGTGCCAGCAGCTTAGGCCTAGCGGGGGACTACGAGCAGTACTTC.

This chain uses TRBV9 with TRBJ2-3; TRBD2 is a possible D gene (6 bases). The length of the CDR3 is 19 residues. V gave up 0 bases and J gave up 2 bases, with 22 bases separating them. Germline V gene data show CDR1 as SGDLS and CDR2 as YYNGEE. The CDR3 DNA sequence: TGTGCCAGCAGCGTAGAGGCCCGACTAGATCCCACCCTCACAGATACGCAGTATTTT. It specifies CASSVEARLDPTLTDTQYF.

The chain joins TRBV2 to TRBJ1-1, with 7 positions matching TRBD1. The CDR3 has 14 amino acids. J lost 1 base, V lost 7 bases, and 6 bases had no gene match. The germline CDR1 and CDR2 sequences are SNHLY and FYNNEI. The CDR3 spells CASKGDRSNTEAFF. The DNA of the CDR3 is TGTGCCAGCAAGGGGGACAGATCGAACACTGAAGCTTTCTTT.

V gene TRBV27 combines with J gene TRBJ2-3; D ambiguous. Germline CDR1 and CDR2: MNHEY and SMNVEV (reference sequence). The CDR3 totals 15 residues. V lost 3 bases, J lost 4 bases, and 14 bases lay in between. This chain's CDR3 is CASSFSVSMPDTQYF. DNA of the CDR3: TGTGCCAGCAGTTTTTCCGTCTCTATGCCAGATACGCAGTATTTT.

The chain joins TRBV2 to TRBJ2-4; tentative D call: TRBD1 (5 bases). Trimming left V 6 bases short and J 2 bases short, with 17 bases between. The V gene's germline CDR1 is SNHLY and CDR2 FYNNEI. The CDR3 runs to 16 residues. The chain's CDR3 is CASRAPDSLPKNIQYF. DNA for the CDR3: TGTGCCAGCAGGGCCCCCGACAGCTTGCCCAAAAACATTCAGTACTTC. The full variable domain, in which reference TRBV2 and TRBJ2-4 provide the parts outside the CDR3, is EPEVTQTPSHQVTQMGQEVILRCVPISNHLYFYWYRQILGQKVEFLVSFYNNEISEKSEIFDDQFSVERPDGSNFTLKIRSTKLEDSAMYFCASRAPDSLPKNIQYFGAGTRLSVL.

V usage is TRBV9 and J usage is TRBJ1-5; D is unclear. Trimming took off 4 bases at V and 0 bases at J, with 11 bases between the two ends. CDR1 is SGDLS, CDR2 YYNGEE, per germline. The length of the CDR3 is 15 residues. The DNA of the CDR3 is TGTGCCAGCAGCCAAGGGAGGTATAGCAATCAGCCCCAGCATTTT. This encodes CASSQGRYSNQPQHF.

This chain uses TRBV28 with TRBJ1-2; 7 nucleotides match TRBD1. The germline V gene has CDR1 MDHEN and CDR2 SYDVKM. The CDR3 runs 15 residues. V lost 5 bases, J lost 8 bases, and 14 bases stayed unmatched. CDR3 residues: CASSKTRQGQRGYTF. The CDR3 bases are TGTGCCAGCAGTAAGACCAGACAGGGCCAACGGGGCTACACCTTC.

The chain uses TRBV11-2 and TRBJ2-2; 10 bases fit TRBD2. Losses at the gene ends were 5 bases for V and 5 bases for J; bases not matched to a gene: 2. The CDR3 length is 14 residues. From germline, CDR1 is SGHAT and CDR2 FQNNGV. In nucleotides, the CDR3 is TGTGCCAGCAGCCTGGGACTAGCGACCGGGGAGCTGTTTTTT. It codes for CASSLGLATGELFF.

This clone has only one observation. The chain links TRBV10-3 to TRBJ1-1; D unclear. The germline CDR1 and CDR2 sequences are ENHRY and SYGVKD. This CDR3 is built from 12 residues. Trimming shortened V by 5 bases and J by 2 bases, and 6 bases separated the two germline ends. The CDR3 here is CAISPFNTEAFF. The CDR3 nucleotides are TGTGCCATCAGTCCTTTTAACACTGAAGCTTTCTTT.

V is TRBV29-1 and J is TRBJ2-2; 10 nucleotides align to TRBD2. The CDR3 loop spans 15 amino acids. The trim removed 5 bases at V and 3 bases at J, leaving 6 bases unmatched. Germline V gene sequence: CDR1 SQVTM, CDR2 ANQGSEA. As DNA, the CDR3 is TGCAGCGTTTCTAGCGGGAGTTTCGACACCGGGGAGCTGTTTTTT. As protein: CSVSSGSFDTGELFF.

The chain joins TRBV10-2 to TRBJ2-5, with D possibly being TRBD2 (6 bases). This CDR3 is 12 amino acids long. V lost 7 bases, J lost 5 bases, and 11 bases lay in between. Germline V gene sequence: CDR1 WSHSY, CDR2 SAAADI. The CDR3 loop reads CASTFGGETQYF. The CDR3 nucleotides read TGCGCCAGCACCTTTGGGGGGGAGACCCAGTACTTC.

The rearrangement uses TRBV5-5 and TRBJ2-7, with 9 bases lining up with TRBD1. The junction had 7 bases not matched to a gene; V was cut back by 5 bases and J by 4 bases. The CDR3 length is 14 residues. Per the germline V gene, CDR1 is SGHKS and CDR2 is YYEKEE (reference sequence). The chain's CDR3 is CASSPGQGPYEQYF. The CDR3 region has the DNA TGTGCCAGCAGTCCGGGACAGGGCCCTTACGAGCAGTACTTC.

The chain has TRBV5-6 and TRBJ2-2, with TRBD2 identical over 9 bases. Germline CDR1 is SGHDT and CDR2 is YYEEEE. The CDR3 runs 17 residues. V lost 4 bases, J lost 6 bases, and 13 bases stayed unmatched. CDR3 DNA: TGTGCCAGCAGCCGGGAGGGGGCTAGCGGGGTACCCGGGGAGCTGTTTTTT. Translating gives CASSREGASGVPGELFF.